This T cell receptor (beta chain) derives from a study of T cell changes during pregnancy in multiple sclerosis. The assay was immunoSEQ multiplex PCR, and TCRdb's table has in-frame clones only and misses some. Of about 100,000 clones listed, approximately 90% are singletons. The CDR3 runs 15 residues. V was trimmed by 1 base and J by 2 bases, leaving 11 bases between them. Germline V lookup: CDR1 SGHRS, CDR2 YFSETQ. The sequence was obtained from a female donor with multiple sclerosis, enrolled in a pregnancy study. The sequences come from peripheral blood, collected after pregnancy. This sequence joins TRBV5-1 and TRBJ2-3; unclear D gene. The CDR3 nucleotides read TGCGCCAGCAGCTTGCAGGAACCGATCACAGATACGCAGTATTTT. Its protein product is CASSLQEPITDTQYF.